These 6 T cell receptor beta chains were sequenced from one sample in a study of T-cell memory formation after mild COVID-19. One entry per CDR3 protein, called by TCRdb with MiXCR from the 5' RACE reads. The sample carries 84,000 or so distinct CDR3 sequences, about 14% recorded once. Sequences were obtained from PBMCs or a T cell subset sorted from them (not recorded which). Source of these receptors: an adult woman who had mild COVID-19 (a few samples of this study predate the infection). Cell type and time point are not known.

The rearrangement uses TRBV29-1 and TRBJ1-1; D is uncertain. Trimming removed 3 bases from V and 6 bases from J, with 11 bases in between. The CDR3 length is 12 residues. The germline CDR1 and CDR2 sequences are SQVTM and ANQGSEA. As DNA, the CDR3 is TGCAGCGTTGACGGCGTAAATCCTGAAGCTTTCTTT. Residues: CSVDGVNPEAFF.

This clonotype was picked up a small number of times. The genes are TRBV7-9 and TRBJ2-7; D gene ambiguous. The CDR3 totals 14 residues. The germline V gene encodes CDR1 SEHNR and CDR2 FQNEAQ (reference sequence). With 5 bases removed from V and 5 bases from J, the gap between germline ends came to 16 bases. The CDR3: CASSIPGYTHEQYF. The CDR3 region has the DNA TGTGCCAGCAGCATACCGGGTTACACCCACGAGCAGTACTTC.

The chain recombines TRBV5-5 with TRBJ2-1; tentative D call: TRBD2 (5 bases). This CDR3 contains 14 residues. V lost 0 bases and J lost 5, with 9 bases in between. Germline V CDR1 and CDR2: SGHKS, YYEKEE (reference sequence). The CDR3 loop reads CASSLGRVNNEQFF. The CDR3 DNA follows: TGTGCCAGCAGCTTGGGGCGGGTTAACAATGAGCAGTTCTTC.

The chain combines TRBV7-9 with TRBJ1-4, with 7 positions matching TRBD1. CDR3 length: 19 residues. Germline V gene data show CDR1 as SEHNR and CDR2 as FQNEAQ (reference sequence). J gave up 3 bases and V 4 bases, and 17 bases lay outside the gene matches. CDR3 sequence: CASSSTFRDSLSSNEKLFF. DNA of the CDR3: TGTGCCAGCAGCTCTACCTTCCGGGACAGCCTTTCCTCTAATGAAAAACTGTTTTTT.

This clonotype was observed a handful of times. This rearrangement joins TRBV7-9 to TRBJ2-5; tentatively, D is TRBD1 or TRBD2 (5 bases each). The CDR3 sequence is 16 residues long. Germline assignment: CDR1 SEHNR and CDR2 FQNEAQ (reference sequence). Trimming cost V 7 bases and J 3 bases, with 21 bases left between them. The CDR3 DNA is TGTGCCAGCAATTCCTTGGTCCAGGTGGGGGAAGAGACCCAGTACTTC. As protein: CASNSLVQVGEETQYF.

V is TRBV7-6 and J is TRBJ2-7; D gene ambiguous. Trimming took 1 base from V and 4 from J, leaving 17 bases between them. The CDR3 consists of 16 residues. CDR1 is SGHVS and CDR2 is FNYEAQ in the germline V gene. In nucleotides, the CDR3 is TGTGCCAGCAGCTTAGAGACGGACGGTTTGGCTTACGAGCAGTACTTC. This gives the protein CASSLETDGLAYEQYF.